This T cell receptor beta chain originates from a study of post-analysis software for immune sequencing data. Findings and caveats of the study: Patients carried roughly five TRBV segments more frequently than controls did, and TRBV5-6, TRBV5-1 and TRBV20-1 were among them. F measure grouped same-batch samples tightly together.

V lost 5 bases, J lost 1 base, and 14 bases lay in between. CDR1 is SQVTM and CDR2 is ANQGSEA in the germline V gene. The CDR3 contains 14 residues. As for this clonotype: Its antigen is still unknown.

Unique molecular identifiers featured in each of the TCR beta cDNA libraries. TCRdb passed the PCR reads through MiXCR, listing each CDR3 protein once. Among about 820,000 distinct CDR3 sequences listed, about 53% were seen once. The source is a girl between 10 and 17 years old with multiple sclerosis. This chain joins TRBV29-1 and TRBJ2-5; unclear D gene. What was sequenced was blood. The CDR3 protein is CSVHNGRIQETQYF. The CDR3 DNA sequence: TGCAGCGTTCATAACGGCCGGATCCAAGAGACCCAGTACTTC.